Sequencing of this TCR beta chain was carried out in a study of cytotoxic CD8 clonotypes in ibrutinib-treated CLL. Study in general: Response samples were obtained once patients had received a median approximately 11 months of treatment, range 6 to 36. Samples had a mean of roughly 280,000 productive templates and some 88,000 productive rearrangements. Findings and caveats of the study: There were few public clonotypes, and on treatment they contracted or stayed stable. While tracking circulating CD8+ T-cell counts, baseline clonality exceeded that of age-matched healthy donors.

Generated by immunoSEQ multiplex PCR, the TCRdb table keeps only in-frame clones and is missing some. This table holds approximately 150,000 clones, under 85% found once. As for this clone: Its antigen is currently unknown.

The receptor was isolated from a human donor with chronic lymphocytic leukemia. The sequencing here drew on PBMCs, taken after 24 months of ibrutinib treatment.

CDR3 loop: CASSKVEGLGTGELFF. The DNA of the CDR3 is TGTGCCAGTAGTAAGGTTGAGGGCCTGGGCACCGGGGAGCTGTTTTTT. The chain is built from TRBV19 and TRBJ2-2; the D gene is possibly TRBD2 (5 bases). The V gene lost 4 bases and the J gene lost 4 bases, with 16 bases spanning the gap. Germline V gives CDR1 LNHDA, CDR2 SQIVND (reference sequence). The CDR3 is 16 amino acids.